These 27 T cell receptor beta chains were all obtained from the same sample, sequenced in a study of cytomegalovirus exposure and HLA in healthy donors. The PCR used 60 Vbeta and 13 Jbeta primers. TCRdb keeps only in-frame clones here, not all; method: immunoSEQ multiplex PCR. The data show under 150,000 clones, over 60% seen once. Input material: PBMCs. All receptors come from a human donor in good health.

CDR3 coding DNA: TGCGCCAGCGGTCGGGGACAGAACTATGGCTACACCTTC. Translating gives CASGRGQNYGYTF. The chain is built from TRBV5-1 and TRBJ1-2, with 7 bases lining up with TRBD1. The germline V gene encodes CDR1 SGHRS and CDR2 YFSETQ. The CDR3 has 13 residues. Trimming at V came to 7 bases and at J to 2 bases, leaving 5 bases not matched to a gene.

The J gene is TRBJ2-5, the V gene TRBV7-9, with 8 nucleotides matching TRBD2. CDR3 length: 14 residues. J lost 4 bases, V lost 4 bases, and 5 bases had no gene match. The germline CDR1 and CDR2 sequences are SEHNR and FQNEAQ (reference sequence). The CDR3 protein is CASSSGGGSETQYF. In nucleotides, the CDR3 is TGTGCCAGCAGCTCCGGGGGGGGATCAGAGACCCAGTACTTC.

CDR3 sequence reads: CASSPSTGGAEKLFF. CDR3 DNA sequence: TGCGCCAGCAGCCCGTCGACAGGGGGGGCTGAAAAACTGTTTTTT. The chain carries TRBV5-1 and TRBJ1-4, with 9 bases fitting TRBD1. Losses at the gene ends were 4 bases for V and 7 bases for J; bases not matched to a gene: 8. The germline gives CDR1 SGHRS, CDR2 YFSETQ. The CDR3 spans 15 residues. The whole variable domain, remainder taken from reference TRBV5-1 and TRBJ1-4, is KAGVTQTPRYLIKTRGQQVTLSCSPISGHRSVSWYQQTPGQGLQFLFEYFSETQRNKGNFPGRFSGRQFSNSRSEMNVSTLELGDSALYLCASSPSTGGAEKLFFGSGTQLSVL.

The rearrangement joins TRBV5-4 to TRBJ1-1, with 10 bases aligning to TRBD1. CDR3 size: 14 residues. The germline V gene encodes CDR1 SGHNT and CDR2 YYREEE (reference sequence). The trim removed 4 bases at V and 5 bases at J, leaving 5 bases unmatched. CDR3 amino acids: CASSGDRGRTEAFF. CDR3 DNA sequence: TGTGCCAGCAGCGGCGACAGGGGGCGTACTGAAGCTTTCTTT.

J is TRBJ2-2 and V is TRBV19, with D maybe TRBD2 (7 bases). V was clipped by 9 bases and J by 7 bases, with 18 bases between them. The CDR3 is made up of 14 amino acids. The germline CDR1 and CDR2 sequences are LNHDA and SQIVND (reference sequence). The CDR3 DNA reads TGTGCCAGCATCAAGGGGGGGGAAGTCGGGGAGCTGTTTTTT. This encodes CASIKGGEVGELFF. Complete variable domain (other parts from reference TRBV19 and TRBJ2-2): DGGITQSPKYLFRKEGQNVTLSCEQNLNHDAMYWYRQDPGQGLRLIYYSQIVNDFQKGDIAEGYSVSREKKESFPLTVTSAQKNPTAFYLCASIKGGEVGELFFGEGSRLTVL.

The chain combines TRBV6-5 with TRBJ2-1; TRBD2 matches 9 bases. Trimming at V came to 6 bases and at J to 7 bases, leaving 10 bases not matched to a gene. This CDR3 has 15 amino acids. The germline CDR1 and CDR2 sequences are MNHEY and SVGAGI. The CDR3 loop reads CASRTAGGPMNEQFF. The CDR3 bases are TGTGCCAGCAGGACGGCGGGGGGGCCTATGAATGAGCAGTTCTTC.

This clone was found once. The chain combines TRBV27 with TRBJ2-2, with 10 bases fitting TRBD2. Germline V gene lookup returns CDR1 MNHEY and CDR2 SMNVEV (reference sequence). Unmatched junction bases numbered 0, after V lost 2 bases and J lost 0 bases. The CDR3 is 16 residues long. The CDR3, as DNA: TGTGCCAGCAGTTTAGGGACTAGCGCGAACACCGGGGAGCTGTTTTTT. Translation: CASSLGTSANTGELFF.

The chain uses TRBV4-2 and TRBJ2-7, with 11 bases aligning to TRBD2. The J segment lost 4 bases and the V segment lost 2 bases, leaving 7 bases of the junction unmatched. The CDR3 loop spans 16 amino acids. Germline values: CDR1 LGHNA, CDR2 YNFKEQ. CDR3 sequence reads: CASSQRSSGGSYEQYF. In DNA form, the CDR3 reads TGTGCCAGCAGCCAAAGGTCTAGCGGGGGGTCTTACGAGCAGTACTTC.

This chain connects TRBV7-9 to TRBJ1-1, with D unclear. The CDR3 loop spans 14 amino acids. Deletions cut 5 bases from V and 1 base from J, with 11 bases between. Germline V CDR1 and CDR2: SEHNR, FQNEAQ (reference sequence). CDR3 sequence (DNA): TGTGCCAGCAGCCGGTTGACAAAGAACACTGAAGCTTTCTTT. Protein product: CASSRLTKNTEAFF.

The CDR3 sequence: CATSRVQGGNQPQHF. CDR3 nucleotide sequence: TGTGCCACCAGCAGAGTGCAAGGGGGCAATCAGCCCCAGCATTTT. The rearrangement links TRBV15 to TRBJ1-5, with D perhaps matching TRBD1 (5 bases). V lost 1 base, J lost 2 bases, and 9 bases lay in between. This CDR3 comprises 15 residues. Per the germline V gene, CDR1 is LNHNV and CDR2 is YYDKDF (reference sequence). Using reference TRBV15 and TRBJ1-5 for the parts outside the CDR3, the full variable domain is DAMVIQNPRYQVTQFGKPVTLSCSQTLNHNVMYWYQQKSSQAPKLLFHYYDKDFNNEADTPDNFQSRRPNTSFCFLDIRSPGLGDTAMYLCATSRVQGGNQPQHFGDGTRLSIL.

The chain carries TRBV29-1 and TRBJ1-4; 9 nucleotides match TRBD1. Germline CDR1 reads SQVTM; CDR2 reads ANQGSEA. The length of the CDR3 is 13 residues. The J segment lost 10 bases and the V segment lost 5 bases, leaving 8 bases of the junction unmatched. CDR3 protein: CSVLGQGRVKLFF. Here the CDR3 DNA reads TGCAGCGTTTTGGGACAGGGTAGAGTAAAACTGTTTTTT.

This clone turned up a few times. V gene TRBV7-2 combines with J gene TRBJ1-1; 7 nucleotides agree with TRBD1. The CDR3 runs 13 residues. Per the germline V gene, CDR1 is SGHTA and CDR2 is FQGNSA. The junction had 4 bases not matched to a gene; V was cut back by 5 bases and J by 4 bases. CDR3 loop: CASSTQGGTEAFF. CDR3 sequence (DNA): TGTGCCAGCAGCACTCAGGGGGGCACTGAAGCTTTCTTT.

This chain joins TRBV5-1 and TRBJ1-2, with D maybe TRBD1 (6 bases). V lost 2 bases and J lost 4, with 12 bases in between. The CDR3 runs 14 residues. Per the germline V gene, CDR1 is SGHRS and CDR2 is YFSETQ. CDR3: CASSFRQDSYGYTF. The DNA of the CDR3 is TGCGCCAGCAGCTTCCGACAGGATTCCTATGGCTACACCTTC.

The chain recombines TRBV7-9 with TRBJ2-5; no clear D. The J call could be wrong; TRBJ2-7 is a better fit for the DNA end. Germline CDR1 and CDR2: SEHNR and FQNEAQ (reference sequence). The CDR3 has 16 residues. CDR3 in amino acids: CASSSRENSKSYEQYF. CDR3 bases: TGTGCCAGCAGCTCGAGAGAAAACAGCAAATCCTACGAGCAGTACTTC.

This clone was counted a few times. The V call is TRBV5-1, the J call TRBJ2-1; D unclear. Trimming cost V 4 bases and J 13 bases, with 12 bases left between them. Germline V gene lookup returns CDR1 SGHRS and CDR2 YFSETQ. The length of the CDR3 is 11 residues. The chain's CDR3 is CASSRESLQFF. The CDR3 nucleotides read TGCGCCAGCAGCAGAGAGTCCTTACAGTTCTTC.

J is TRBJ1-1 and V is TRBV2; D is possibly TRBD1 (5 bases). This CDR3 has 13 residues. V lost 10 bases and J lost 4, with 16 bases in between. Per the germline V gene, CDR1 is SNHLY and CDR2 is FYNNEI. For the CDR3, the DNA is TGTGCCAACCCACTTGGGACTTTCACTGAAGCTTTCTTT. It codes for CANPLGTFTEAFF.

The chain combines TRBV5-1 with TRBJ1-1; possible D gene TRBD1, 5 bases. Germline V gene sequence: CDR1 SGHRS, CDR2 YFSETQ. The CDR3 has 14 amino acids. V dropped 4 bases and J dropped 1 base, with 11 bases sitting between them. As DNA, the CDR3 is TGCGCCAGCAGCCCCGGGGGTGGGAACACTGAAGCTTTCTTT. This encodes CASSPGGGNTEAFF.

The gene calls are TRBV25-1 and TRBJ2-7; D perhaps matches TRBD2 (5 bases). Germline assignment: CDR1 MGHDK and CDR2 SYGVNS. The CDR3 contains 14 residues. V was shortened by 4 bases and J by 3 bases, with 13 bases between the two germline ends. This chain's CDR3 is CASSGFGEFYEQYF. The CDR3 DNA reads TGTGCCAGCAGTGGCTTCGGGGAATTCTACGAGCAGTACTTC.

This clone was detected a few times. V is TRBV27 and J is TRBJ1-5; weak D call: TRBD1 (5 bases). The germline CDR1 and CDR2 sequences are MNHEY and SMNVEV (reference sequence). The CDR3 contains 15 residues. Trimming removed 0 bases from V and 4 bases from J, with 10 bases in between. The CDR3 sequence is CASSLSGTFNQPQHF. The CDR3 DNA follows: TGTGCCAGCAGTTTATCGGGGACTTTTAATCAGCCCCAGCATTTT.

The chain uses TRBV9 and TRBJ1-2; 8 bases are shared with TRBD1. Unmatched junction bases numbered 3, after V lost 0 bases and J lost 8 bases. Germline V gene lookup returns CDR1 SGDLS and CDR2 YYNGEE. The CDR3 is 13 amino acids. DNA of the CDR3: TGTGCCAGCAGCGTAGGGACAGGGATAGGCTACACCTTC. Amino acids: CASSVGTGIGYTF.

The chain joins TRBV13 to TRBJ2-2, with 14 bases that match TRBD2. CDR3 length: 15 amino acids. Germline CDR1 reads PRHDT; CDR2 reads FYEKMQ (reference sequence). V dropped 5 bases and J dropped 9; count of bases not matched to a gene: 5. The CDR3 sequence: CASSRTSGGPRELFF. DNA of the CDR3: TGTGCCAGCAGCAGGACTAGCGGGGGGCCCAGGGAGCTGTTTTTT.

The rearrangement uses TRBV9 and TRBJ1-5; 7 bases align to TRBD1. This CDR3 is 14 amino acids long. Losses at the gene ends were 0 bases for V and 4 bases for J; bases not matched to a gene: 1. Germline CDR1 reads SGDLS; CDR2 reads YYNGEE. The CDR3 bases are TGTGCCAGCAGCGTAGGACAGGGTAATCAGCCCCAGCATTTT. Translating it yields CASSVGQGNQPQHF.

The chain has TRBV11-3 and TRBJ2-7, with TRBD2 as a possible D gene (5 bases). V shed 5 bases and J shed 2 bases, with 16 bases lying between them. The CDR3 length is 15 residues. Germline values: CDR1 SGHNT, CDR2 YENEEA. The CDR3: CASSPRLGSTYEQYF. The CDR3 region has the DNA TGTGCCAGCAGCCCCCGTCTAGGGAGCACCTACGAGCAGTACTTC.

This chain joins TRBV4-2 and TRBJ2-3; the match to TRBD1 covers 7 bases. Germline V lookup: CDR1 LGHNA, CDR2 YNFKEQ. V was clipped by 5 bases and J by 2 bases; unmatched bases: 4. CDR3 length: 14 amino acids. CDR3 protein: CASSWDRPTDTQYF. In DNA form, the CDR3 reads TGTGCCAGCAGCTGGGACAGACCCACAGATACGCAGTATTTT.

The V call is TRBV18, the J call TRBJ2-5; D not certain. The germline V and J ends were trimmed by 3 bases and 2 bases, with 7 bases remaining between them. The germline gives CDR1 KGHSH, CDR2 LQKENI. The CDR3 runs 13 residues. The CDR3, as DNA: TGTGCCAGCTCACCCCAGTTTCAAGAGACCCAGTACTTC. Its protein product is CASSPQFQETQYF.

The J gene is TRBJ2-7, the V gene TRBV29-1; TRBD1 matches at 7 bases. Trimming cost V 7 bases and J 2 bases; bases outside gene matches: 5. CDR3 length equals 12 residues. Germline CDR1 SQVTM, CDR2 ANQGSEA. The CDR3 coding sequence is TGCAGCGCCCGGGACAGACCCTACGAGCAGTACTTC. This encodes CSARDRPYEQYF.

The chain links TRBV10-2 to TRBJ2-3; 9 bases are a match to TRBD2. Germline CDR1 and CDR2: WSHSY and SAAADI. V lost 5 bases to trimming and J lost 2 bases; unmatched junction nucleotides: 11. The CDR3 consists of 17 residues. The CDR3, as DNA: TGCGCCAGCAGTCCCGATAGCGGGGGACTTAACACAGATACGCAGTATTTT. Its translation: CASSPDSGGLNTDTQYF.